This TCR beta chain emerged from a study of post-analysis software for immune sequencing data. Study results and caveats: Batch-mates among the samples co-clustered strongly by F measure.

A few counts support this clonotype. Its antigen remains unidentified. TCR beta libraries were prepared from cDNA with unique molecular identifiers. Roughly 490,000 cDNA molecules came from approximately 1 to 10 million T cells. TCRdb re-analysed the PCR reads in MiXCR, keeping a single row per CDR3 protein. The table records approximately 460,000 distinct CDR3 sequences, roughly 45% of them present only once. This TCR was recovered from a girl aged 5-17 years with multiple sclerosis. The sequenced sample consisted of blood.

The CDR3, as DNA: TGTGCCAGCCTCCCGCGGGTTACCAGCACAGATACGCAGTATTTT. Amino acid sequence: CASLPRVTSTDTQYF. The gene calls are TRBV7-8 and TRBJ2-3, with a tentative D call TRBD2 (5 bases). The CDR3 has 15 amino acids. Per the germline V gene, CDR1 is SGHVS and CDR2 is FQNEAQ. The ends were cut back, 8 bases at V and 0 bases at J, with 15 bases in the middle.